Listed below are T cell receptor beta chains from one sample, sequenced in a study of breast tumors, draining lymph nodes, adjacent tissues. A single record per CDR3 protein comes from TCRdb applying MiXCR to the multiplex PCR reads. The sample carries around 300,000 distinct CDR3 sequences, about 33% recorded once. Sequenced: axillary lymph node tissue. These receptor sequences come from a female donor with breast cancer. Some clones in this sample may be carry-over from other donors' samples. Both conserved end residues are part of each CDR3. D genes are given only for firm matches. For some rows the clone size is stated as once, few or many, or as a class when expanded; others skip it.

clone_size j_call d_call v_call cdr3_aa cdr3_nt
many TRBJ1-4 . TRBV24-1 CATSGSQTNEKLFF TGTGCCACCAGTGGATCGCAGACTAATGAAAAACTGTTTTTT
. TRBJ2-7 TRBD1 TRBV5-4 CAPGQMPYEQYF TGTGCGCCGGGACAGATGCCCTACGAGCAGTACTTC
. TRBJ2-1 TRBD2 TRBV10-1 CASSGTSGSPYNEQFF TGCGCCAGCAGTGGGACTAGCGGGAGCCCCTACAATGAGCAGTTCTTC
many TRBJ2-7 . TRBV4-3 CASSQEGMDSEQYF TGCGCCAGCAGCCAAGAGGGCATGGATTCCGAGCAGTACTTC
. TRBJ1-5 . TRBV20-1 CSASRYQETQHF TGCAGTGCCAGTCGGTACCAAGAGACCCAGCATTTT
. TRBJ2-1 . TRBV30 CAWSKEGSFYNEQFF TGTGCCTGGAGTAAGGAGGGTTCTTTCTACAATGAGCAGTTCTTC
. TRBJ1-2 TRBD1 TRBV7-7 CASSLTGGGGYTF TGTGCTAGCAGCTTGACAGGGGGCGGCGGCTACACCTTC
many TRBJ2-2 . TRBV5-1 CASSLARAGTGELFF TGCGCCAGCAGCTTGGCCAGGGCGGGCACCGGGGAGCTGTTTTTT
many TRBJ2-2 TRBD1 TRBV7-2 CASSARGGYNTGELFF TGTGCCAGCAGCGCGAGAGGGGGCTACAACACCGGGGAGCTGTTTTTT
many TRBJ2-5 . TRBV9 CASSVSPRLADIGTQYF TGTGCCAGCAGCGTATCCCCAAGGCTAGCAGATATCGGGACCCAGTACTTC
. TRBJ1-6 . TRBV7-6 CASSLAVGEASPLHF TGTGCCAGCAGCTTAGCGGTGGGGGAGGCTTCACCCCTCCACTTT
few TRBJ2-7 TRBD1 TRBV20-1 CSASDRGLASEQYF TGCAGTGCTAGCGACAGGGGTCTTGCCTCCGAGCAGTACTTC
many TRBJ2-3 . TRBV7-8 CASNPVARTDTQYF TGTGCCAGTAACCCCGTTGCGCGCACAGATACGCAGTATTTT
many TRBJ1-5 . TRBV12-3/TRBV12-4 CASSFGTVPNQPQHF TGTGCCAGCAGTTTTGGGACGGTCCCGAATCAGCCCCAGCATTTT
. TRBJ2-1 . TRBV3-1 CASSQAVSSYNEQFF TGTGCCAGCAGCCAAGCTGTGAGCTCCTACAATGAGCAGTTCTTC
many TRBJ2-7 . TRBV4-1 CASSQFVALEQYF TGCGCCAGCAGCCAATTTGTGGCGCTTGAGCAGTACTTC
many TRBJ2-5 . TRBV12-3/TRBV12-4 CASSLSRAGTQYF TGTGCCAGCAGTTTATCGCGGGCGGGGACCCAGTACTTC
many TRBJ2-2 TRBD2 TRBV10-3 CAISENLGLVDTGELFF TGTGCCATCAGCGAGAACCTAGGACTAGTGGACACCGGGGAGCTGTTTTTT
. TRBJ2-6 . TRBV7-2 CASSLRRGGAGANVLTF TGTGCCAGCAGCTTAAGGCGAGGGGGGGCTGGGGCCAACGTCCTGACTTTC
. TRBJ2-7 TRBD1 TRBV28 CASNPGQGSEQYF TGTGCCAGCAATCCGGGACAGGGCTCCGAGCAGTACTTC
. TRBJ1-1 TRBD1 TRBV19 CASSGQGSVTEAFF TGTGCCAGTAGTGGACAGGGATCAGTCACTGAAGCTTTCTTT
many TRBJ2-7 TRBD2 TRBV7-9 CAIRTSGRGYEQYF TGTGCCATACGAACTAGCGGGAGAGGATACGAGCAGTACTTC
many TRBJ2-3 TRBD2 TRBV20-1 CSAQTSGRAGDTQYF TGCAGTGCACAAACTAGCGGGAGGGCTGGAGATACGCAGTATTTT
few TRBJ2-5 TRBD2 TRBV5-4 CASKLVNAAGAETQYF TGTGCCAGCAAACTCGTAAATGCAGCGGGAGCAGAGACCCAGTACTTC